This TCR beta chain was recovered during a study of blood T cell repertoires in COVID-19. On the study more broadly: COVID-19 samples, acute and convalescent, were from the United States, Italy and Spain. Sources were T cells, B-cell-depleted T cells, or PBMCs; the material itself was cDNA or gDNA.

Germline V gene data show CDR1 as SGHRS and CDR2 as YFSETQ. Trimming removed 3 bases from V and 4 bases from J, with 14 bases in between. The CDR3 totals 15 residues. Methods used by the authors: From reference gene primer amplification, estimates of nucleated cell counts were derived. The method was immunoSEQ multiplex PCR; TCRdb's version includes in-frame clones alone and lacks a portion of them. The V and J calls and clone size were taken over from that table, and D and trimming were inferred from the DNA. The table has 110,000 or so clones, approximately 84% seen once; the top ten hold approximately 1.5%.

Specimen: peripheral blood. The TCR originated in a man aged 50 to 60 with acute or convalescent COVID-19. V usage is TRBV5-1 and J usage is TRBJ2-1; tentatively, D is TRBD1 (6 bases). The CDR3 here is CASSSGQSDYNEQFF. CDR3 nucleotides: TGCGCCAGCAGCTCAGGACAGTCGGATTACAATGAGCAGTTCTTC.